One and the same sample provided the 27 T cell receptor beta chains below, sequenced in a study of molecular identifiers for immune sequencing clone quantification. Via MiXCR, TCRdb re-called the PCR reads, giving one row per CDR3 protein. This sample carries 79,000 or so distinct CDR3 sequences, around a quarter of them seen once, and the ten largest clones take roughly 0.76%. Material for sequencing was naive CD8+ T cells from blood, with Jurkat cell RNA spiked in. Subset given: FACS-sorted CD8+CD4-CCR7+CD45RA+ naive T cells. These receptors were collected from a human donor in good health. Some libraries in this study had Jurkat cell RNA spiked in.

This chain connects TRBV20-1 to TRBJ1-1; TRBD1 aligns across 7 bases. The CDR3 sequence is 13 residues long. Germline V lookup: CDR1 DFQATT, CDR2 SNEGSKA (reference sequence). Germline trimming cut 0 bases from V and 5 bases from J; bases unmatched to any gene: 3. In DNA form, the CDR3 reads TGCAGTGCTAGAGATACAGGGGCGACTGAAGCTTTCTTT. Its translation is CSARDTGATEAFF.

This chain uses TRBV7-9 with TRBJ2-1; a weak D match, TRBD1 (6 bases). The germline V and J ends were trimmed by 5 bases and 8 bases, with 19 bases remaining between them. CDR3 size: 15 residues. CDR1 and CDR2 from the germline V gene are SEHNR and FQNEAQ (reference sequence). Here the CDR3 reads CASSGNRAGRDEQFF. DNA of the CDR3: TGTGCCAGCAGCGGAAACAGGGCTGGCCGAGATGAGCAGTTCTTC.

This clonotype was detected many times. This chain joins TRBV29-1 and TRBJ2-7; TRBD1 aligns across 8 bases. J lost 4 bases, V lost 7 bases, and 3 bases had no gene match. Germline V gene data show CDR1 as SQVTM and CDR2 as ANQGSEA. The CDR3 consists of 11 residues. CDR3 sequence (DNA): TGCAGCGGACAGGGGAGTTACGAGCAGTACTTC. Translated: CSGQGSYEQYF.

This clonotype has a count of ten or more. The CDR3 region is CASSSDRNTEAFF. As DNA, the CDR3 is TGTGCCAGCAGTTCCGACAGGAACACTGAAGCTTTCTTT. This sequence joins TRBV13 and TRBJ1-1, with a possible D match to TRBD1 (5 bases). CDR1 PRHDT and CDR2 FYEKMQ come from the germline V gene (reference sequence). V was pared by 6 bases and J by 1 base, with 9 bases between. The CDR3 is 13 amino acids.

This clonotype was detected only a few times. The rearrangement uses TRBV2 and TRBJ1-6, with a weak D call TRBD1 (6 bases). V lost 3 bases and J 7 bases, leaving 13 bases between the germline ends. Per the germline V gene, CDR1 is SNHLY and CDR2 is FYNNEI. The CDR3 covers 15 residues. CDR3 loop: CASSERTEKNSPLHF. CDR3 coding DNA: TGTGCCAGCAGTGAGCGGACAGAGAAGAATTCACCCCTCCACTTT.

Many counts were recorded for this clonotype. V gene TRBV7-9 combines with J gene TRBJ2-2; D is perhaps TRBD1 (5 bases). Germline-derived CDR1 and CDR2 are SEHNR and FQNEAQ (reference sequence). CDR3 length: 19 amino acids. Trimming left V 4 bases short and J 5 bases short, with 26 bases between. CDR3 in amino acids: CASSSTPGHSSSRTGELFF. The DNA of the CDR3 is TGTGCCAGCAGCTCCACCCCAGGACACTCATCAAGTCGGACCGGGGAGCTGTTTTTT. The full variable domain, completed using reference TRBV7-9 and TRBJ2-2, is DTGVSQNPRHKITKRGQNVTFRCDPISEHNRLYWYRQTLGQGPEFLTYFQNEAQLEKSRLLSDRFSAERPKGSFSTLEIQRTEQGDSAMYLCASSSTPGHSSSRTGELFFGEGSRLTVL.

The chain couples TRBV4-1 to TRBJ2-1; D call uncertain. Trimming cost V 1 base and J 2 bases, with 12 bases left between them. CDR1 is MGHRA, CDR2 YSYEKL, per germline. The CDR3 runs 16 residues. As DNA, the CDR3 is TGCGCCAGCAGCCAAGGGACGGCCCAGCCCTACAATGAGCAGTTCTTC. Its protein is CASSQGTAQPYNEQFF.

This clonotype was counted at least ten times. This chain uses TRBV7-9 with TRBJ1-2, with TRBD1 as a possible D gene (6 bases). Trimming pared 7 bases from V and 7 bases from J, leaving 16 bases between. Per the germline V gene, CDR1 is SEHNR and CDR2 is FQNEAQ (reference sequence). The CDR3 covers 13 residues. CDR3 sequence reads: CASTGTPLSGYTF. CDR3 coding DNA: TGTGCCAGCACGGGGACACCCTTATCTGGCTACACCTTC.

This clonotype was seen repeatedly, ten times or more. The V and J genes are TRBV19 and TRBJ1-1, with no clear D. Germline loops: CDR1 LNHDA, CDR2 SQIVND (reference sequence). There are 14 residues in the CDR3. Trimming cost V 1 base and J 2 bases, with 8 bases left between them. CDR3 sequence (DNA): TGTGCCAGTAGTATAGTCTTTCCCAACACTGAAGCTTTCTTT. Translation: CASSIVFPNTEAFF. The variable domain in full, completed from reference TRBV19 and TRBJ1-1, reads DGGITQSPKYLFRKEGQNVTLSCEQNLNHDAMYWYRQDPGQGLRLIYYSQIVNDFQKGDIAEGYSVSREKKESFPLTVTSAQKNPTAFYLCASSIVFPNTEAFFGQGTRLTVV.

This clonotype was recorded at least ten times. J is TRBJ2-1 and V is TRBV4-1, with TRBD1 identical over 8 bases. V was clipped by 0 bases and J by 3 bases; unmatched bases: 4. This CDR3 region has 16 residues. Germline lookup yields CDR1 MGHRA and CDR2 YSYEKL. The CDR3 DNA sequence: TGCGCCAGCAGCCAAGACAGACAGGGGATCTACAATGAGCAGTTCTTC. Encoded protein: CASSQDRQGIYNEQFF.

This clonotype was found many times. J is TRBJ2-5 and V is TRBV29-1; 8 bases agree with TRBD2. CDR3 length: 10 residues. V gave up 6 bases and J gave up 9 bases; unmatched junction bases: 3. The germline gives CDR1 SQVTM, CDR2 ANQGSEA. The CDR3 region has the DNA TGCAGCGTCGGACTAGCATCCCAGTACTTC. Amino acids: CSVGLASQYF.

This clonotype has a count of ten or more. This chain uses TRBV10-3 with TRBJ2-7; D perhaps matches TRBD2 (6 bases). The CDR3 sequence is 13 residues long. Between the trimmed V and J ends, which lost 11 bases and 4 bases, there was a span of 18 bases. The V gene's germline CDR1 is ENHRY and CDR2 SYGVKD. CDR3 amino acids: CAETHQTSYEQYF. The CDR3 DNA is TGTGCCGAGACCCACCAGACTAGTTACGAGCAGTACTTC.

This clonotype was seen repeatedly, ten times or more. The rearrangement links TRBV5-6 to TRBJ1-1; TRBD1 might be the D (6 bases). The germline V and J ends were trimmed by 3 bases and 5 bases, with 14 bases remaining between them. The CDR3 loop spans 14 amino acids. CDR1 is SGHDT and CDR2 is YYEEEE in the germline V gene. The CDR3 sequence: CASSWPGDRTEAFF. The CDR3 nucleotides are TGTGCCAGCAGCTGGCCAGGGGATAGGACTGAAGCTTTCTTT.

As concerns this clonotype: This may be a read error: a much more frequent sequence differs by one nucleotide. The J gene is TRBJ1-4, the V gene TRBV19, with unresolved D. The germline gives CDR1 LNHDA, CDR2 SQIVND (reference sequence). CDR3 length equals 15 residues. V was cut by 6 bases and J by 4 bases, with 15 bases left in between. The CDR3 sequence is CASRMHPVRNEKLFF. The CDR3 DNA follows: TGTGCCAGTAGAATGCACCCGGTACGTAATGAAAAACTGTTTTTT.

This clonotype came up many times. This rearrangement joins TRBV6-2 or TRBV6-3 to TRBJ1-5; D uncertain. Trimming pared 0 bases from V and 5 bases from J, leaving 8 bases between. The germline V gene has CDR1 MNHEY and CDR2 SVGEGT. The CDR3 consists of 14 residues. The CDR3 sequence: CASSYSRPDQPQHF. The CDR3 region has the DNA TGTGCCAGCAGTTACTCCCGTCCCGATCAGCCCCAGCATTTT.

This clonotype came up a few times. This chain connects TRBV11-2 to TRBJ1-1, with unresolved D. This CDR3 spans 13 amino acids. Trimming took off 2 bases at V and 3 bases at J, with 7 bases between the two ends. Per germline, CDR1 SGHAT and CDR2 FQNNGV. The CDR3 region has the DNA TGTGCCAGCAGCTTAACGGAGTACACTGAAGCTTTCTTT. Translation gives CASSLTEYTEAFF.

The table lists this clonotype with many counts. V and J are TRBV7-6 and TRBJ2-3; 12 positions match TRBD1. Germline assignment: CDR1 SGHVS and CDR2 FNYEAQ. The CDR3 is 17 amino acids. J gave up 2 bases and V 5 bases, and 8 bases lay outside the gene matches. The CDR3 DNA follows: TGTGCCAGCAGCCTAGGGACAGGGGGCTTTATCACAGATACGCAGTATTTT. This translates into CASSLGTGGFITDTQYF.

This clonotype was seen a single time. This chain uses TRBV6-2 or TRBV6-3 with TRBJ1-1, with D hard to call. The CDR3 sequence is 13 residues long. Germline V CDR1 and CDR2: MNHEY, SVGEGT. V lost 1 base, J lost 0 bases, and 3 bases lay in between. The CDR3 loop reads CASSYFVNTEAFF. The CDR3 coding sequence is TGTGCCAGCAGTTACTTCGTGAACACTGAAGCTTTCTTT.

This clonotype has only a few counts. This may be a read error, as it is one base from a much larger clone. The V call is TRBV6-5, the J call TRBJ2-1; no reliable D call. CDR3 length: 15 amino acids. Germline CDR1 is MNHEY and CDR2 is SVGAGI. In DNA, the CDR3 is TGTGCCAGCAGTACTCACATGTCGCCCTACGATGAGCAGTTCTTC. Its translation is CASSTHMSPYDEQFF.

J is TRBJ2-7 and V is TRBV7-2; the D gene is possibly TRBD1 (6 bases). Trimming shortened V by 5 bases and J by 3 bases, and 14 bases separated the two germline ends. This CDR3 is 14 amino acids long. Germline assignment: CDR1 SGHTA and CDR2 FQGNSA. Here the CDR3 DNA reads TGTGCCAGCAGCACTCACAGGGCAGACTACGAGCAGTACTTC. Translated: CASSTHRADYEQYF.

V gene TRBV7-9 combines with J gene TRBJ1-1; D call uncertain. Germline V lookup: CDR1 SEHNR, CDR2 FQNEAQ (reference sequence). V shed 4 bases and J shed 0 bases, with 15 bases lying between them. The CDR3 loop spans 16 amino acids. CDR3 nucleotide sequence: TGTGCCAGCAGCTCTTCAAGGTTGGAATTGAACACTGAAGCTTTCTTT. It specifies CASSSSRLELNTEAFF.

The CDR3 sequence is CASSEALWASGSYEQYF. CDR3 nucleotides: TGTGCCAGCAGTGAAGCGCTGTGGGCTAGCGGGAGCTACGAGCAGTACTTC. The chain links TRBV6-1 to TRBJ2-7; 10 nucleotides align to TRBD2. The ends lost 0 bases at V and 3 bases at J; junction bases unmatched: 8. CDR1 is MNHNS and CDR2 is SASEGT in the germline V gene. This CDR3 comprises 17 residues.

Note on this clonotype: With a much larger clone just one base away, this may be a read error. The chain employs TRBV7-2 and TRBJ2-5, with 7 positions matching TRBD1. The CDR3 spans 13 residues. From germline, CDR1 is SGHTA and CDR2 FQGNSA. The CDR3 sequence: CASSPGTEETQHF. In nucleotides, the CDR3 is TGTGCCAGCAGCCCCGGGACAGAAGAGACCCAGCACTTC.

This clonotype was seen many times. The chain recombines TRBV7-2 with TRBJ2-1; D is possibly TRBD1 or TRBD2 (5 bases each). The germline V gene encodes CDR1 SGHTA and CDR2 FQGNSA. This CDR3 contains 14 residues. Deletions cut 2 bases from V and 6 bases from J, with 11 bases between. CDR3 DNA sequence: TGTGCCAGCAGCTTACCGGGACGCTTCAATGAGCAGTTCTTC. Protein: CASSLPGRFNEQFF.

This chain connects TRBV28 to TRBJ1-2; D might be TRBD1 (5 bases). V was clipped by 2 bases and J by 2 bases, with 9 bases between them. Germline V gene lookup returns CDR1 MDHEN and CDR2 SYDVKM. The CDR3 sequence is 14 residues long. The CDR3 reads CASSLRGTNYGYTF. The CDR3 DNA is TGTGCCAGCAGTTTACGGGGGACCAACTATGGCTACACCTTC.

In this sample, this clonotype turned up a few times. This chain uses TRBV12-3 or TRBV12-4 with TRBJ2-5, with no clear D. The CDR3 totals 16 residues. Trimming took off 1 base at V and 4 bases at J, with 16 bases between the two ends. This CDR3 is CASSLVGPGMRETQYF. The DNA of the CDR3 is TGTGCCAGCAGTTTAGTAGGGCCGGGTATGAGAGAGACCCAGTACTTC.

The chain carries TRBV19 and TRBJ1-1; no definite D call. V was clipped by 0 bases and J by 0 bases, with 20 bases between them. The CDR3 totals 19 residues. Germline CDR1 is LNHDA and CDR2 is SQIVND (reference sequence). The DNA for the CDR3 is TGTGCCAGTAGTATAGATGTCCTCCCGGCAGGAGCAATGAACACTGAAGCTTTCTTT. Translated, it gives CASSIDVLPAGAMNTEAFF.